This T cell receptor (beta chain) was sequenced in a study of regulatory T cells in long-lasting Graves disease. This clonotype was detected a few times. Construction of the TCR beta libraries employed iRepertoire HTBI primers in conjunction with Arm-PCR of CDR3 regions. TCRdb redid the calling of the multiplex PCR reads with MiXCR, one entry per CDR3 protein. Found here are about 210,000 distinct CDR3 sequences, less than 20% of them singletons; the top ten hold over 9.5%. Noted time point: newly diagnosed GD, antithyroid drugs for less than 3 months. PBMC RNA was the source of the TCR library. Germline CDR1 is DFQATT and CDR2 is SNEGSKA (reference sequence). The CDR3 contains 13 residues. V gave up 5 bases and J gave up 2 bases; unmatched junction bases: 5. This sample was also put to use in a study of T cells in Graves' hyperthyroidism and ophthalmopathy.

The genes are TRBV20-1 and TRBJ2-5; TRBD2 agrees at 7 bases. The specimen comprised peripheral blood mononuclear cells (PBMCs), sampled at new diagnosis, from a patient treated with antithyroid drugs. The receptor was derived from a woman in her twenties or thirties with Graves disease. CDR3 nucleotide sequence: TGCAGTGCTTCCCCAGCGGGACAAGAGACCCAGTACTTC. Its protein product is CSASPAGQETQYF.